Following are 15 T cell receptor beta chains from one sample sequenced in a study of T cells after yellow fever vaccination. TCRdb re-derived calls from the 5' RACE reads in MiXCR, one entry per CDR3 protein. The repertoire holds roughly 120,000 distinct CDR3 sequences, under 9% seen once, with about 25% in the top ten. Sequenced here: CD8+ T cells sorted from PBMCs, sampled 45 days after the yellow fever booster vaccination. The origin of the receptors is a man under 40 who received the YFV17D yellow fever vaccine.

The J gene is TRBJ2-1, the V gene TRBV6-5; D gene unclear. Germline V gives CDR1 MNHEY, CDR2 SVGAGI. The length of the CDR3 is 14 residues. Trimming cost V 3 bases and J 0 bases, with 6 bases left between them. The CDR3 loop is CASSYAGSYNEQFF. The CDR3 DNA sequence: TGTGCCAGCAGTTATGCTGGCTCCTACAATGAGCAGTTCTTC.

This clonotype was observed a handful of times. The chain is built from TRBV7-9 and TRBJ1-1; D is unresolved. This CDR3 comprises 12 residues. CDR1 is SEHNR, CDR2 FQNEAQ, per germline (reference sequence). With 5 bases removed from V and 5 bases from J, the gap between germline ends came to 9 bases. The CDR3 coding sequence is TGTGCCAGCAGCCCACCGGGGACTGAAGCTTTCTTT. Protein: CASSPPGTEAFF. Supplemented by reference TRBV7-9 and TRBJ1-1, the full variable domain reads DTGVSQNPRHKITKRGQNVTFRCDPISEHNRLYWYRQTLGQGPEFLTYFQNEAQLEKSRLLSDRFSAERPKGSFSTLEIQRTEQGDSAMYLCASSPPGTEAFFGQGTRLTVV.

This clonotype was seen repeatedly, ten times or more. V usage is TRBV12-3 or TRBV12-4 and J usage is TRBJ2-5; 9 bases map to TRBD1. This CDR3 is built from 19 residues. J was trimmed by 4 bases and V by 4 bases; bases with no gene match: 19. Here the CDR3 reads CASSSGDRAKGSKRETQYF. The CDR3 DNA reads as TGTGCCAGCAGTTCTGGGGACAGGGCAAAAGGGAGTAAACGAGAGACCCAGTACTTC.

Concerning this clonotype itself: A read error may be the cause here, since a much bigger clone is one base away. The V call is TRBV10-1, the J call TRBJ2-7, with 9 bases lining up with TRBD1. From germline, CDR1 is WNHNN and CDR2 SYGVQD (reference sequence). V lost 4 bases and J lost 4; bases outside the gene matches: 5. The CDR3 sequence is 14 residues long. Here the CDR3 reads CASSGTGAEYEQYF. In nucleotides, the CDR3 is TGCGCCAGCAGTGGGACAGGGGCCGAATACGAGCAGTACTTC.

This clonotype was observed a handful of times. The chain employs TRBV7-9 and TRBJ1-5, with D perhaps matching TRBD1 (6 bases). The CDR3 runs to 12 residues. Per the germline V gene, CDR1 is SEHNR and CDR2 is FQNEAQ (reference sequence). Trimming cost V 7 bases and J 6 bases, with 10 bases left between them. The CDR3 bases are TGTGCCAGCACAAGGGGGGGTCAGCCCCAGCATTTT. This encodes CASTRGGQPQHF.

J is TRBJ2-7 and V is TRBV28; 15 bases map to TRBD2. V was clipped by 4 bases and J by 2 bases; unmatched bases: 3. The CDR3 has 16 residues. From germline, CDR1 is MDHEN and CDR2 SYDVKM. The CDR3 is CASSWGLAGGPYEQYF. The CDR3 nucleotides are TGTGCCAGCAGTTGGGGACTAGCGGGAGGACCCTACGAGCAGTACTTC.

This clonotype was found many times. V and J are TRBV4-2 and TRBJ2-7; D is possibly TRBD2 (5 bases). With 8 bases removed from V and 4 bases from J, the gap between germline ends came to 9 bases. CDR3 length: 11 amino acids. Looked up from germline, CDR1 is LGHNA and CDR2 is YNFKEQ. The CDR3 protein is CASGSGYEQYF. The DNA of the CDR3 is TGTGCCAGCGGGTCGGGGTACGAGCAGTACTTC.

This clonotype has more than one count but fewer than ten. The gene calls are TRBV2 and TRBJ2-6; 7 positions match TRBD1. V trimming: 7 bases; J trimming: 1 base; junction bases outside the gene matches: 7. The CDR3 spans 16 residues. The germline V gene encodes CDR1 SNHLY and CDR2 FYNNEI. The CDR3 sequence: CASKDRDGSGANVLTF. The CDR3, as DNA: TGTGCCAGCAAAGACAGGGACGGTTCTGGGGCCAACGTCCTGACTTTC.

The table lists this clonotype with many counts. The J gene is TRBJ2-2, the V gene TRBV3-1; no clear D. The germline gives CDR1 LGHDT, CDR2 YNNKEL (reference sequence). The CDR3 runs 15 residues. The V end was cut by 2 bases, the J end by 4 bases, with 11 bases between. The CDR3 sequence: CASSQKPPSTGELFF. CDR3 sequence (DNA): TGTGCCAGCAGCCAAAAACCTCCAAGCACCGGGGAGCTGTTTTTT.

This clonotype was detected many times. V usage is TRBV20-1 and J usage is TRBJ2-2, with 10 positions matching TRBD2. The CDR3 loop spans 13 amino acids. CDR1 and CDR2 from the germline V gene are DFQATT and SNEGSKA (reference sequence). The CDR3 coding sequence is TGCAGAGTCACTAGCGGGATATCCGGGGAGCTGTTTTTT. Protein product: CRVTSGISGELFF.

This clonotype was counted many times. The V gene is TRBV10-2, the J gene TRBJ1-4; no firm D call. Trimming shortened V by 6 bases and J by 5 bases, and 13 bases separated the two germline ends. The CDR3 has 14 amino acids. The germline V gene has CDR1 WSHSY and CDR2 SAAADI. The CDR3 spells CASRGPNQNEKLFF. As DNA, the CDR3 is TGCGCCAGCAGAGGCCCGAACCAAAATGAAAAACTGTTTTTT.

In this sample, this clonotype turned up many times. V and J are TRBV7-6 and TRBJ2-1; 9 nucleotides line up with TRBD2. The ends lost 3 bases at V and 0 bases at J; junction bases unmatched: 6. Germline CDR1 and CDR2: SGHVS and FNYEAQ. The CDR3 has 17 residues. CDR3 nucleotides: TGTGCCAGCAGCTTTCCGACTAGCGGCAGCTCCTACAATGAGCAGTTCTTC. Translating it yields CASSFPTSGSSYNEQFF.

This chain joins TRBV7-2 and TRBJ2-1; D gene ambiguous. The CDR3 is 11 residues long. CDR1 is SGHTA, CDR2 FQGNSA, per germline. The V and J ends lost 7 bases and 6 bases respectively, with 7 bases between them. CDR3 coding DNA: TGTGCCAGCACCCCCGCCAATGAGCAGTTCTTC. Amino acid sequence: CASTPANEQFF.

The sample holds many counts of this clonotype. This chain connects TRBV6-2 or TRBV6-3 to TRBJ2-7, with D maybe TRBD2 (6 bases). Per the germline V gene, CDR1 is MNHEY and CDR2 is SVGEGT. This CDR3 spans 11 amino acids. The V gene lost 7 bases and the J gene lost 7 bases, with 11 bases spanning the gap. This CDR3 is CASKIAGEQYF. The CDR3 DNA is TGTGCCAGCAAAATCGCGGGGGAGCAGTACTTC.

At least ten counts were recorded for this clonotype. The genes are TRBV4-3 and TRBJ2-1; perhaps TRBD1 as D (7 bases). Trimming cost V 1 base and J 5 bases, with 15 bases left between them. Germline CDR1 reads LGHNA; CDR2 reads YSLEER. This CDR3 is 16 amino acids long. CDR3 in DNA: TGCGCCAGCAGCCAAGCGCAGGGGGGCTTTAACAATGAGCAGTTCTTC. It specifies CASSQAQGGFNNEQFF.